This section outlines one TCR beta chain sequence together with its context. TCR cDNA molecules each had a unique molecular identifier. TCRdb reprocessed the 5' RACE reads via MiXCR and lists one record per CDR3 protein. In the table there are tens of thousands of distinct CDR3 sequences, 6.3% of which are singletons. Described time point: sample taken at primary tumor resection. Samples were donated by 72 untreated early-stage non-small cell lung cancer patients. Unsorted tumor, nontumor lung tissue or cryopreserved PBMC supplied the whole RNA. These data come from a study of spatial heterogeneity in lung cancer. Study at large: Beta-chain sequences were consistently detected more often than alpha-chain sequences.

The germline CDR1 and CDR2 sequences are MGHRA and YSYEKL. Trimming at V came to 4 bases and at J to 9 bases, leaving 3 bases not matched to a gene. The length of the CDR3 is 14 residues. Source: PBMCs, taken at surgery. The chain carries TRBV4-1 and TRBJ1-6; TRBD1 matches at 10 bases. The receptor's source is a female donor with early-stage non-small cell lung cancer. Here the CDR3 DNA reads TGCGCCAGCAGCCCGGGGACAGGGGCTTCACCCCTCCACTTT. Protein: CASSPGTGASPLHF.